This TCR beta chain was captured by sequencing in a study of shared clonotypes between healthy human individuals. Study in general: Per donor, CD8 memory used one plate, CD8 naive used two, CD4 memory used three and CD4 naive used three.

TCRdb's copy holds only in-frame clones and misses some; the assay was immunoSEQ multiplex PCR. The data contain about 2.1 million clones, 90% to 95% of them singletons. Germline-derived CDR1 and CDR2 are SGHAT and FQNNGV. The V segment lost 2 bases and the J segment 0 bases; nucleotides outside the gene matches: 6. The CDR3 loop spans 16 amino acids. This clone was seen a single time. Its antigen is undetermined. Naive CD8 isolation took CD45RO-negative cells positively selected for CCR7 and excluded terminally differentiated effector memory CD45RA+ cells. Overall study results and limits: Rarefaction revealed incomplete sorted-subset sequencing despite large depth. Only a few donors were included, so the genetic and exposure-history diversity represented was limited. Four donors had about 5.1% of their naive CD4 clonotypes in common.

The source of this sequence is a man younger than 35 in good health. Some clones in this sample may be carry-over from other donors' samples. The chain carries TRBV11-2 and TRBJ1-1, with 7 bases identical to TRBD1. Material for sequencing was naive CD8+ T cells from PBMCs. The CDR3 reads CASSLSPDRLNTEAFF. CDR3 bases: TGTGCCAGCAGCTTAAGCCCGGACAGGTTGAACACTGAAGCTTTCTTT.